This is a list of T cell receptor beta chains from one sample in a study of cytomegalovirus exposure and HLA in healthy donors. TCRdb's table, derived via immunoSEQ multiplex PCR, lists solely in-frame clones and lacks some. The repertoire has approximately 150,000 clones, about 80% of them found once; the top ten carry under 8%. The sequenced sample consisted of PBMCs. These receptors were obtained from a man aged 35-49 years in good health and CMV-seropositive. Each CDR3 is given with its conserved first and last residue. Fields, in order: J gene, V gene, CDR3 protein.

TRBJ1-1 TRBV30 CAWSSGGPDTEAFF
TRBJ1-1 TRBV5-1 CASSPEGGAGPEAFF
TRBJ2-2 TRBV10-1 CASSEQGADTGELFF
TRBJ2-1 TRBV7-2 CASSLGYLSSGRIDNEQFF
TRBJ1-2 TRBV6-5 CASSSGTSLDGYTF
TRBJ2-7 TRBV11-3 CASSYTSGSYEQYF
TRBJ2-5 TRBV5-4 CASSRDSSETQYF
TRBJ2-5 TRBV19 CASSDRKETQYF
TRBJ2-2 TRBV5-1 CASSLDGTGGNTGELFF
TRBJ1-4 TRBV28 CASTTETGLNEKLFF
- TRBV28 CASSPGLAGYNEQFF
TRBJ2-7 TRBV5-7 CASSMRRGGFYEQYF
TRBJ2-6 TRBV28 CASRWTGFGANVLTF
TRBJ1-1 TRBV5-5 CASSLSRWGWSFF
TRBJ2-7 TRBV4-1 CASSQDSTGNPPYEQYF
TRBJ2-7 TRBV6-1 CASSDPLAGGLGEQYF
TRBJ1-2 TRBV6-1 CASSEVQDGGYTF
TRBJ2-1 TRBV5-1 CASSLTAGTYNEQFF
TRBJ1-2 TRBV7-9 CASSLGTVGGYTF
TRBJ2-1 TRBV28 CASSLPLAGVDEQFF
TRBJ1-2 TRBV28 CASSLVGQNYGYTF
TRBJ1-6 TRBV2 CASSKDRDLYNSPLHF
TRBJ2-2 TRBV7-8 CASSRTIQGALAGGFTGELFF
- TRBV5-1 CASSFGQGSEQYF
TRBJ1-4 TRBV20-1 CSARQIEKLFF
TRBJ2-7 TRBV14 CASSRLSGRASYEQYF
TRBJ2-5 TRBV4-2 CASSQGGRRTTQETQYF
TRBJ1-4 TRBV5-1 CASSGTGKFHEKLFF
TRBJ2-1 TRBV19 CASRADGVGNEQFF
TRBJ2-2 TRBV9 CASSLIPGLTGELFF
TRBJ2-3 TRBV5-1 CASRRTSGRGTDTQYF
TRBJ2-2 TRBV7-2 CASSLAQYTGELFF